Detailed here is one T cell receptor (beta chain). Other DNA sequences in this specimen translate into the identical CDR3. The data were produced by immunoSEQ multiplex PCR, yet TCRdb's version contains in-frame clones alone and is incomplete. The sample yields about 230,000 clones, 83% seen once. The sample comes from a study of blood T cell repertoires in COVID-19. Across the study: Sample material is recorded as cDNA or gDNA derived from T cells, B-cell-depleted T cells, or PBMCs.

Trimming took off 1 base at V and 7 bases at J, with 8 bases between the two ends. CDR3 size: 12 residues. Germline-derived CDR1 and CDR2 are LGHDT and YNNKEL (reference sequence). Sequences were obtained from peripheral blood. The chain couples TRBV3-1 (or the pseudogene TRBV3-2) to TRBJ2-7; weak D call: TRBD2 (5 bases). The TCR comes from an older woman with active or convalescent COVID-19. The CDR3 nucleotides read TGTGCCAGCAGCCAAGTCGGAGGAGAGCAGTACTTC. This gives the protein CASSQVGGEQYF.